The 27 T cell receptor beta chains in this list originate from one sample, sequenced in a study of shared clonotypes between healthy human individuals. TCRdb's table, derived via immunoSEQ multiplex PCR, lists solely in-frame clones and lacks some. The table has 1.4 million or so clones, 98% seen once. Sequencing was carried out using naive CD4+ T cells sorted from blood. Subset: CD45RA+ positively selected. The receptors come from a man in his thirties or forties in good health.

The chain recombines TRBV18 with TRBJ2-3; D remains ambiguous. The CDR3 is 13 amino acids. The V gene's germline CDR1 is KGHSH and CDR2 LQKENI. V was pared by 6 bases and J by 5 bases, with 12 bases between. CDR3 residues: CASSKRRKDTQYF. The DNA of the CDR3 is TGTGCCAGCTCCAAAAGAAGGAAAGATACGCAGTATTTT.

The rearrangement links TRBV15 to TRBJ2-1; perhaps TRBD2 as D (5 bases). CDR1 and CDR2 (germline): LNHNV, YYDKDF (reference sequence). This CDR3 comprises 16 residues. Between the trimmed V and J ends, which lost 0 bases and 4 bases, there was a span of 13 bases. The CDR3: CATSRDGRNLYNEQFF. CDR3 coding DNA: TGTGCCACCAGCAGAGATGGGAGAAACCTGTACAATGAGCAGTTCTTC.

In DNA, the CDR3 is TGTGCCAGCAGCCCAGGGTCCCCAAACTATGGCTACACCTTC. It encodes CASSPGSPNYGYTF. This chain uses TRBV28 with TRBJ1-2, with TRBD1 as a possible D gene (5 bases). In germline, CDR1 is MDHEN, CDR2 SYDVKM. CDR3 length: 14 amino acids. V was shortened by 6 bases and J by 2 bases, with 13 bases between the two germline ends.

This clone occurred once. The V gene is TRBV7-3, the J gene TRBJ2-1, with unresolved D. Germline V gene data show CDR1 as SGHTA and CDR2 as FQGTGA. V lost 5 bases and J lost 4, with 9 bases in between. CDR3 length: 13 residues. The CDR3 region is CASSPSLYNEQFF. The DNA for the CDR3 is TGTGCCAGCAGCCCTTCCCTATACAATGAGCAGTTCTTC.

This chain connects TRBV5-5 to TRBJ2-7; 7 bases map to TRBD2. J gave up 7 bases and V 2 bases, and 6 bases lay outside the gene matches. CDR1 and CDR2 from the germline V gene are SGHKS and YYEKEE (reference sequence). The CDR3 has 13 amino acids. The CDR3 nucleotides read TGTGCCAGCAGCTTTAGCGGGTTGGGGGAGCAGTACTTC. Translating it yields CASSFSGLGEQYF.

Concerning this clone itself: Without the conserved terminal phenylalanine or tryptophan, this CDR3 likely stems from a read error. It is unclear where the CDR3 begins or ends on the DNA, so no DNA is shown, and the CDR3 is as TCRdb lists it. The chain joins TRBV5-5 to TRBJ2-7. The CDR3 spans 12 amino acids, including both terminal residues. The V gene's germline CDR1 is SGHKS and CDR2 YYEKEE (reference sequence). CDR3 protein: CASSLGGRLKVL.

Only one count was recorded for this clone. This chain uses TRBV5-4 with TRBJ2-2; D remains ambiguous. The CDR3 has 15 residues. Looked up from germline, CDR1 is SGHNT and CDR2 is YYREEE (reference sequence). V lost 2 bases and J lost 5, with 13 bases in between. The CDR3 spells CASSFGLGRTGELFF. CDR3 coding DNA: TGTGCCAGCAGCTTTGGTCTAGGAAGAACCGGGGAGCTGTTTTTT.

The chain employs TRBV27 and TRBJ1-1; TRBD1 might be the D (5 bases). The CDR3 spans 13 residues. The V and J ends lost 10 bases and 6 bases respectively, with 18 bases between them. Germline CDR1 MNHEY, CDR2 SMNVEV (reference sequence). Here the CDR3 reads CAISTKRGSEAFF. In DNA, the CDR3 is TGTGCCATCTCCACTAAACGGGGGTCTGAAGCTTTCTTT.

This chain links TRBV18 with TRBJ2-3; D gene uncertain. Germline assignment: CDR1 KGHSH and CDR2 LQKENI. Trimming took 2 bases from V and 3 from J, leaving 6 bases between them. The CDR3 sequence is 13 residues long. In DNA, the CDR3 is TGTGCCAGCTCACCAATCCAGACAGATACGCAGTATTTT. Protein: CASSPIQTDTQYF.

The chain recombines TRBV15 with TRBJ2-7; tentatively, D is TRBD2 (6 bases). From germline, CDR1 is LNHNV and CDR2 YYDKDF (reference sequence). This CDR3 has 17 residues. The V gene lost 5 bases and the J gene lost 6 bases, with 26 bases spanning the gap. The CDR3 DNA reads TGTGCCACCAGCCCCCCACGCCCAGGTGGGACTGCGTTCGAGCAGTACTTC. It encodes CATSPPRPGGTAFEQYF.

The chain employs TRBV4-1 and TRBJ2-5, with 11 bases that match TRBD2. This CDR3 has 15 amino acids. Unmatched junction bases numbered 3, after V lost 4 bases and J lost 2 bases. Germline V gene data show CDR1 as MGHRA and CDR2 as YSYEKL. The CDR3 region has the DNA TGCGCCAGCAGCCGTCTAGCGGGAGGACAAGAGACCCAGTACTTC. Translation gives CASSRLAGGQETQYF.

The chain is built from TRBV30 and TRBJ1-5, with D uncertain. V was trimmed by 0 bases and J by 2 bases, leaving 14 bases between them. The germline gives CDR1 GTSNPN, CDR2 SVGIG (reference sequence). CDR3 length: 16 amino acids. CDR3 nucleotides: TGTGCCTGGAGTGTGCCCACGTCGCAGCGCAATCAGCCCCAGCATTTT. Its protein is CAWSVPTSQRNQPQHF.

J is TRBJ1-1 and V is TRBV2; D is possibly TRBD1 (5 bases). Between the trimmed V and J ends, which lost 2 bases and 3 bases, there was a span of 16 bases. Germline CDR1 and CDR2: SNHLY and FYNNEI. The CDR3 sequence is 16 residues long. CDR3 in DNA: TGTGCCAGCAGTGAACCGGGGGGATCCCTGGACACTGAAGCTTTCTTT. As protein: CASSEPGGSLDTEAFF.

The rearrangement joins TRBV5-1 to TRBJ2-7; either TRBD1 or TRBD2 may supply D (5 bases each). This CDR3 is 15 amino acids long. The germline V gene has CDR1 SGHRS and CDR2 YFSETQ. V was cut by 4 bases and J by 2 bases, with 16 bases left in between. The CDR3 sequence: CASSPGQPGAYEQYF. The CDR3 DNA follows: TGCGCCAGCAGCCCCGGACAACCCGGGGCCTACGAGCAGTACTTC.

J is TRBJ2-1 and V is TRBV10-3; D might be TRBD2 (6 bases). Germline assignment: CDR1 ENHRY and CDR2 SYGVKD. This CDR3 has 15 amino acids. The V end was cut by 4 bases, the J end by 5 bases, with 15 bases between. CDR3 sequence: CAISGATGGNNEQFF. The CDR3, as DNA: TGTGCCATCAGTGGGGCGACGGGCGGGAACAATGAGCAGTTCTTC.

The chain employs TRBV9 and TRBJ2-1; TRBD2 agrees at 11 bases. Germline lookup yields CDR1 SGDLS and CDR2 YYNGEE. The CDR3 contains 14 residues. V shed 2 bases and J 6 bases; nucleotides not matched to a gene: 1. In DNA, the CDR3 is TGTGCCAGCAGCGTCACTAGCGGGGGCAATGAGCAGTTCTTC. Protein product: CASSVTSGGNEQFF.

The V and J genes are TRBV6-1 and TRBJ2-7, with TRBD1 as a possible D gene (6 bases). Looked up from germline, CDR1 is MNHNS and CDR2 is SASEGT. The CDR3 sequence is 12 residues long. V was trimmed by 3 bases and J by 6 bases, leaving 9 bases between them. CDR3 in amino acids: CASSDFRGEQYF. In DNA, the CDR3 is TGTGCCAGCAGTGACTTCAGGGGCGAGCAGTACTTC.

The chain recombines TRBV29-1 with TRBJ2-2, with TRBD1 matching over 7 bases. V shed 7 bases and J 8 bases; nucleotides not matched to a gene: 4. CDR1 is SQVTM and CDR2 is ANQGSEA in the germline V gene. The CDR3 length is 11 residues. CDR3 sequence reads: CSAGQTGELFF. CDR3 nucleotides: TGCAGCGCGGGACAGACAGGGGAGCTGTTTTTT.

Details on this clone: The sample has other DNA sequences that encode this CDR3 too. The rearrangement uses TRBV11-2 and TRBJ2-1; 7 bases align to TRBD1. Germline V gene lookup returns CDR1 SGHAT and CDR2 FQNNGV. Trimming at V came to 5 bases and at J to 8 bases, leaving 3 bases not matched to a gene. The CDR3 is 12 residues long. The DNA of the CDR3 is TGTGCCAGCAGCAGACAGGGCTATGAGCAGTTCTTC. This sequence encodes CASSRQGYEQFF.

This chain joins TRBV6-5 and TRBJ2-7; 7 bases align to TRBD2. Germline loops: CDR1 MNHEY, CDR2 SVGAGI. With V trimmed by 0 bases and J by 7 bases, 3 bases remained unmatched. The CDR3 contains 13 residues. CDR3 sequence: CASSYSWTSEQYF. The CDR3, as DNA: TGTGCCAGCAGTTACTCTTGGACTAGTGAGCAGTACTTC.

V and J are TRBV4-3 and TRBJ2-1, with a possible D match to TRBD2 (7 bases). The CDR3 runs to 17 residues. V was trimmed by 3 bases and J by 0 bases, leaving 15 bases between them. The germline V gene encodes CDR1 LGHNA and CDR2 YSLEER. In nucleotides, the CDR3 is TGCGCCAGCAGCCATCTAACAGGGAGGGGCTCCTACAATGAGCAGTTCTTC. Residues: CASSHLTGRGSYNEQFF.

The chain combines TRBV5-1 with TRBJ1-5, with 7 positions matching TRBD1. Germline CDR1 SGHRS, CDR2 YFSETQ. J lost 2 bases, V lost 3 bases, and 14 bases had no gene match. The CDR3 is 18 residues long. The CDR3 coding sequence is TGCGCCAGCAGCTCATATCCCACAGGGACAGTCCGCAATCAGCCCCAGCATTTT. Protein: CASSSYPTGTVRNQPQHF.

This chain links TRBV27 with TRBJ1-5, with 7 bases aligning to TRBD1. Looked up from germline, CDR1 is MNHEY and CDR2 is SMNVEV (reference sequence). This CDR3 has 15 amino acids. Germline trimming cut 2 bases from V and 2 bases from J; bases unmatched to any gene: 3. The CDR3: CASSLRGGRNQPQHF. CDR3 in DNA: TGTGCCAGCAGTTTAAGAGGGGGCCGCAATCAGCCCCAGCATTTT.

V and J are TRBV5-4 and TRBJ2-5; D assignment may be TRBD1 or TRBD2 (5 bases each). Between the trimmed V and J ends, which lost 4 bases and 4 bases, there was a span of 11 bases. Germline-derived CDR1 and CDR2 are SGHNT and YYREEE (reference sequence). This CDR3 is built from 13 residues. CDR3 in amino acids: CASSGDGLETQYF. DNA of the CDR3: TGTGCCAGCAGCGGGGACGGCTTAGAGACCCAGTACTTC.

This chain links TRBV6-1 with TRBJ2-1; TRBD2 matches 13 bases. This CDR3 spans 16 amino acids. With V trimmed by 3 bases and J by 7 bases, 6 bases remained unmatched. CDR1 is MNHNS and CDR2 is SASEGT in the germline V gene. The CDR3: CASSDQLAGGLNEQFF. The CDR3 DNA reads TGTGCCAGCAGTGACCAACTAGCGGGAGGGCTTAATGAGCAGTTCTTC.

The rearrangement joins TRBV19 to TRBJ2-5; no clear D gene. The V end was cut by 5 bases, the J end by 5 bases, with 12 bases between. The CDR3 runs to 13 residues. CDR1 is LNHDA, CDR2 SQIVND, per germline (reference sequence). DNA of the CDR3: TGTGCCAGTAGTCCCCCCGTGGGGGAGACCCAGTACTTC. Protein product: CASSPPVGETQYF.

This chain uses TRBV19 with TRBJ1-5; D is unclear. Germline V gives CDR1 LNHDA, CDR2 SQIVND (reference sequence). This CDR3 contains 12 residues. The V gene lost 5 bases and the J gene lost 6 bases, with 8 bases spanning the gap. The CDR3 here is CASSGHSQPQHF. The CDR3 DNA reads TGTGCCAGTAGTGGGCATAGTCAGCCCCAGCATTTT.